This T cell receptor beta chain appears in the sequencing data of a study of cytomegalovirus exposure and HLA in healthy donors. Study-level information: A previous analysis identified around 120 million unique TCR beta sequences derived from some 200 million T cells.

Only one count was recorded for this clone. Its antigen is not identified. A multiplex PCR was run with 60 Vbeta primers and 13 Jbeta primers. Profiling relied on immunoSEQ multiplex PCR, and the TCRdb table lists in-frame clones only, not all of them. The sample contains around 150,000 clones, nearly 80% of which appear only once. These donors, healthy bone marrow donors, were studied. There were likely unrecorded immune exposures, though donors were nominally healthy when sampled. Overall study findings and caveats: Association of a missense DCLRE1C variant with TCR beta V- and J-gene trimming was reported in a later analysis.

This CDR3 is 15 amino acids long. Trimming pared 3 bases from V and 3 bases from J, leaving 12 bases between. The germline CDR1 and CDR2 sequences are SGHTA and FQGNSA. The sample comprised PBMCs. V is TRBV7-2 and J is TRBJ1-5, with a tentative D call TRBD1 (5 bases). This sequence originates from a man between 18 and 35 years old in good health and CMV-seropositive. The CDR3 loop reads CASSFAGLYNQPQHF. CDR3 nucleotide sequence: TGTGCCAGCAGCTTTGCGGGACTTTACAATCAGCCCCAGCATTTT. The full variable domain, its missing parts supplied by reference TRBV7-2 and TRBJ1-5, is GAGVSQSPSNKVTEKGKDVELRCDPISGHTALYWYRQSLGQGLEFLIYFQGNSAPDKSGLPSDRFSAERTGGSVSTLTIQRTQQEDSAVYLCASSFAGLYNQPQHFGDGTRLSIL.